These 20 T cell receptor beta chains were all obtained from the same sample, sequenced in a study of T cell changes during pregnancy in multiple sclerosis. Method: immunoSEQ multiplex PCR; TCRdb's copy keeps in-frame clones and lacks some. The top ten hold 0.58% of the sample, which has tens of thousands of clones, over 80% seen once. The material was CD4+ T cells from peripheral blood mononuclear cells, obtained in the first trimester of pregnancy. The receptors stem from a female donor with multiple sclerosis, enrolled in a pregnancy study.

This chain uses TRBV28 with TRBJ1-3; D perhaps matches TRBD1 (5 bases). The V gene's germline CDR1 is MDHEN and CDR2 SYDVKM. This CDR3 has 15 amino acids. V lost 5 bases to trimming and J lost 0 bases, with 11 bases between them. The CDR3 DNA is TGTGCCAGCAGTACCCAGACAGTCTCTGGAAACACCATATATTTT. It yields the protein CASSTQTVSGNTIYF.

CDR3 loop: CASRSLNEQFF. The CDR3 nucleotides are TGTGCCAGCAGGAGTCTCAATGAGCAGTTCTTC. The V and J genes are TRBV28 and TRBJ2-1, with D hard to call. Germline V gene sequence: CDR1 MDHEN, CDR2 SYDVKM. V dropped 6 bases and J dropped 6 bases, with 6 bases sitting between them. CDR3 size: 11 residues.

This chain links TRBV15 with TRBJ2-7; the match to TRBD2 covers 8 bases. V gave up 2 bases and J gave up 6 bases; unmatched junction bases: 12. Per the germline V gene, CDR1 is LNHNV and CDR2 is YYDKDF (reference sequence). The CDR3 is made up of 16 amino acids. This CDR3 is CATSRNPGLGLGEQYF. The CDR3 nucleotides read TGTGCCACCAGCAGAAATCCGGGACTAGGCTTGGGCGAGCAGTACTTC. Variable domain in full (rest from reference TRBV15 and TRBJ2-7): DAMVIQNPRYQVTQFGKPVTLSCSQTLNHNVMYWYQQKSSQAPKLLFHYYDKDFNNEADTPDNFQSRRPNTSFCFLDIRSPGLGDTAMYLCATSRNPGLGLGEQYFGPGTRLTVT.

The chain couples TRBV7-9 to TRBJ1-5; D is unclear. Germline CDR1 is SEHNR and CDR2 is FQNEAQ (reference sequence). V was trimmed by 2 bases and J by 6 bases, leaving 8 bases between them. This CDR3 region has 13 residues. CDR3 sequence reads: CASSLNGRQPQHF. The CDR3, as DNA: TGTGCCAGCAGCTTAAATGGCCGTCAGCCCCAGCATTTT.

This clone was counted between two and nine times. The chain carries TRBV25-1 and TRBJ1-1; 7 bases are shared with TRBD1. Germline assignment: CDR1 MGHDK and CDR2 SYGVNS. V lost 1 base to trimming and J lost 9 bases; unmatched junction nucleotides: 8. The CDR3 extends over 14 amino acids. The CDR3 coding sequence is TGTGCCAGCAGTGAATCGAGACAGGGTGGGCAAGCTTTCTTT. Translated, it gives CASSESRQGGQAFF.

The chain joins TRBV19 to TRBJ1-1; 7 positions match TRBD1. Germline V gene data show CDR1 as LNHDA and CDR2 as SQIVND (reference sequence). The CDR3 covers 14 residues. Unmatched junction bases numbered 8, after V lost 4 bases and J lost 6 bases. The CDR3 is CASSRETGFSEAFF. CDR3 coding DNA: TGTGCCAGTAGTAGGGAGACAGGGTTTTCTGAAGCTTTCTTT. Full variable domain (missing parts from reference TRBV19 and TRBJ1-1): DGGITQSPKYLFRKEGQNVTLSCEQNLNHDAMYWYRQDPGQGLRLIYYSQIVNDFQKGDIAEGYSVSREKKESFPLTVTSAQKNPTAFYLCASSRETGFSEAFFGQGTRLTVV.

The V gene is TRBV7-9, the J gene TRBJ2-3, with 13 bases lining up with TRBD2. CDR1 is SEHNR and CDR2 is FQNEAQ in the germline V gene (reference sequence). The CDR3 has 15 residues. The V gene end was trimmed by 3 bases and the J gene end by 4 bases; junction bases not matched to a gene: 1. In nucleotides, the CDR3 is TGTGCCAGCAGCTTTGGACTAGCGGGAGCAGATACGCAGTATTTT. Protein product: CASSFGLAGADTQYF.

The J gene is TRBJ2-5, the V gene TRBV2; D may be TRBD2 (6 bases). V lost 6 bases and J lost 2, with 13 bases in between. The CDR3 loop spans 14 amino acids. In germline, CDR1 is SNHLY, CDR2 FYNNEI. CDR3 sequence: CASRRGLTQETQYF. CDR3 DNA sequence: TGTGCCAGCAGGCGGGGCTTAACTCAAGAGACCCAGTACTTC.

Written as DNA, the CDR3 is TGTGCCAGCAGCTTGGCGGACAGGAAGAACACTGAAGCTTTCTTT. Residues: CASSLADRKNTEAFF. This chain connects TRBV5-6 to TRBJ1-1; TRBD1 agrees at 7 bases. The CDR3 has 15 amino acids. The germline V gene has CDR1 SGHDT and CDR2 YYEEEE. V was clipped by 0 bases and J by 1 base; unmatched bases: 3.

This rearrangement joins TRBV2 to TRBJ2-4; unclear D gene. CDR1 and CDR2 from the germline V gene are SNHLY and FYNNEI. Trimming removed 5 bases at V and 0 bases at J, with 8 bases between. This CDR3 region has 14 residues. The CDR3 region has the DNA TGTGCCAGCAGTAGGAGCATAGCCAAAAACATTCAGTACTTC. Translation gives CASSRSIAKNIQYF.

The chain joins TRBV7-3 to TRBJ2-2; D ambiguous. Germline CDR1 reads SGHTA; CDR2 reads FQGTGA. Trimming stripped 2 bases from V and 2 bases from J, with 3 bases between. The CDR3 is 13 amino acids. CDR3: CASSLGNTGELFF. The CDR3, as DNA: TGTGCCAGCAGCTTAGGCAACACCGGGGAGCTGTTTTTT.

This clone turned up a few times. This chain joins TRBV13 and TRBJ2-7; D unclear. Per the germline V gene, CDR1 is PRHDT and CDR2 is FYEKMQ (reference sequence). Trimming removed 0 bases at V and 2 bases at J, with 8 bases between. This CDR3 has 14 residues. The CDR3 is CASSLGPVAYEQYF. For the CDR3, the DNA is TGTGCCAGCAGCTTAGGCCCGGTAGCCTACGAGCAGTACTTC. Full variable domain (missing parts from reference TRBV13 and TRBJ2-7): AAGVIQSPRHLIKEKRETATLKCYPIPRHDTVYWYQQGPGQDPQFLISFYEKMQSDKGSIPDRFSAQQFSDYHSELNMSSLELGDSALYFCASSLGPVAYEQYFGPGTRLTVT.

V gene TRBV29-1 combines with J gene TRBJ1-2; tentatively, D is TRBD1 (6 bases). CDR1 and CDR2 (germline): SQVTM, ANQGSEA. V lost 3 bases and J 4 bases, leaving 21 bases between the germline ends. CDR3 length equals 16 residues. As DNA, the CDR3 is TGCAGCGTTGAGGGGGTCCGGCAGGGGACCTCCTATGGCTACACCTTC. This gives the protein CSVEGVRQGTSYGYTF.

This chain joins TRBV7-3 and TRBJ1-2; weak D call: TRBD1 (5 bases). V was clipped by 2 bases and J by 7 bases, with 11 bases between them. Germline V gene lookup returns CDR1 SGHTA and CDR2 FQGTGA. The CDR3 totals 13 residues. DNA of the CDR3: TGTGCCAGCAGCTTAGCGGGGGAGCGTGGCTACACCTTC. Its protein product is CASSLAGERGYTF.

This chain joins TRBV5-1 and TRBJ2-3; TRBD2 is a possible D gene (5 bases). CDR3 size: 15 residues. Germline V gene sequence: CDR1 SGHRS, CDR2 YFSETQ. V lost 1 base, J lost 2 bases, and 11 bases lay in between. The DNA for the CDR3 is TGCGCCAGCAGCTTGCGGGGTCTACCCACAGATACGCAGTATTTT. Translated: CASSLRGLPTDTQYF.

This chain uses TRBV7-3 with TRBJ2-7; TRBD2 agrees at 9 bases. Germline V gene sequence: CDR1 SGHTA, CDR2 FQGTGA. V shed 1 base and J 0 bases; nucleotides not matched to a gene: 4. The CDR3 has 16 residues. CDR3 sequence: CASSLIPAGGSYEQYF. The CDR3 DNA is TGTGCCAGCAGCTTAATTCCAGCGGGAGGCTCCTACGAGCAGTACTTC.

This chain connects TRBV15 to TRBJ2-1; TRBD2 aligns across 9 bases. V lost 5 bases to trimming and J lost 6 bases; unmatched junction nucleotides: 11. Germline CDR1 reads LNHNV; CDR2 reads YYDKDF (reference sequence). The CDR3 runs 16 residues. The CDR3 is CATSGPGLAGVNEQFF. CDR3 DNA: TGTGCCACCAGCGGGCCTGGTTTAGCGGGAGTCAATGAGCAGTTCTTC.

This chain joins TRBV11-2 and TRBJ2-3; D unclear. Trimming shortened V by 1 base and J by 5 bases, and 4 bases separated the two germline ends. Per germline, CDR1 SGHAT and CDR2 FQNNGV. The CDR3 is made up of 12 amino acids. CDR3 sequence (DNA): TGTGCCAGCAGCTTAGCAGGAGATACGCAGTATTTT. This translates into CASSLAGDTQYF. Looking up the rest from reference TRBV11-2 and TRBJ2-3 gives the full variable domain: EAGVAQSPRYKIIEKRQSVAFWCNPISGHATLYWYQQILGQGPKLLIQFQNNGVVDDSQLPKDRFSAERLKGVDSTLKIQPAKLEDSAVYLCASSLAGDTQYFGPGTRLTVL.

V is TRBV27 and J is TRBJ2-1; 10 nucleotides agree with TRBD1. This CDR3 comprises 16 residues. The J segment lost 4 bases and the V segment lost 5 bases, leaving 8 bases of the junction unmatched. Germline CDR1 and CDR2: MNHEY and SMNVEV (reference sequence). This chain's CDR3 is CASSLTGTGVYNEQFF. The CDR3 nucleotides read TGTGCCAGCAGTCTCACCGGGACAGGGGTATACAATGAGCAGTTCTTC.

The rearrangement uses TRBV29-1 and TRBJ1-2; weak D call: TRBD1 (5 bases). CDR1 SQVTM and CDR2 ANQGSEA come from the germline V gene. V lost 4 bases, J lost 2 bases, and 11 bases lay in between. The CDR3 length is 13 residues. CDR3 sequence (DNA): TGCAGCGTTGGGGGGGAGGGGAACTATGGCTACACCTTC. Amino acid sequence: CSVGGEGNYGYTF.